This T cell receptor beta chain was observed in a study of T cells in Graves' hyperthyroidism and ophthalmopathy. Trimming at V came to 3 bases and at J to 7 bases, leaving 10 bases not matched to a gene. Germline V gene data show CDR1 as GTSNPN and CDR2 as SVGIG (reference sequence). The CDR3 consists of 14 residues. This clonotype came up many times. RNA transcripts were the template for amplifying TCR beta CDR3 regions. The primer set for the first-round RT-PCR of the TCR CDR3 was HTBI. TCRdb called the multiplex PCR reads again in MiXCR, with one record for every CDR3 protein. The repertoire has 400,000 to 600,000 distinct CDR3 sequences, around 15% of them found once; the top ten carry 25% to 30%.

Input material: blood. The gene calls are TRBV30 and TRBJ2-5, with TRBD2 matching 8 bases. The source is a young woman with Graves' ophthalmopathy. The CDR3 coding sequence is TGTGCCTGGAGCAGTAGCGGGGTCGTAGGGACCCAGTACTTC. Its translation is CAWSSSGVVGTQYF.